Detailed here is one T cell receptor (beta chain). The target antigen is unknown. The CDR3 extends over 14 amino acids. J lost 5 bases, V lost 3 bases, and 6 bases had no gene match. Germline CDR1 reads SGDLS; CDR2 reads YYNGEE. These data originate in a study of cytomegalovirus exposure and HLA in healthy donors. Use of 60 Vbeta and 13 Jbeta primers characterized the PCR. The assay was immunoSEQ multiplex PCR, and TCRdb's table has in-frame clones only and misses some. The data hold 89,000 or so clones, with around 72% observed a single time. Overall study results and limits: Later analysis demonstrated an association between a missense DCLRE1C variant and TCR beta V- and J-gene trimming.

The chain uses TRBV9 and TRBJ2-5, with TRBD1 matching over 8 bases. Specimen: PBMCs. The source of this sequence is a man between 18 and 29 years old in good health and CMV-seropositive. Here the CDR3 reads CASSARDRRETQYF. DNA of the CDR3: TGTGCCAGCAGCGCCCGGGACAGGCGGGAGACCCAGTACTTC.